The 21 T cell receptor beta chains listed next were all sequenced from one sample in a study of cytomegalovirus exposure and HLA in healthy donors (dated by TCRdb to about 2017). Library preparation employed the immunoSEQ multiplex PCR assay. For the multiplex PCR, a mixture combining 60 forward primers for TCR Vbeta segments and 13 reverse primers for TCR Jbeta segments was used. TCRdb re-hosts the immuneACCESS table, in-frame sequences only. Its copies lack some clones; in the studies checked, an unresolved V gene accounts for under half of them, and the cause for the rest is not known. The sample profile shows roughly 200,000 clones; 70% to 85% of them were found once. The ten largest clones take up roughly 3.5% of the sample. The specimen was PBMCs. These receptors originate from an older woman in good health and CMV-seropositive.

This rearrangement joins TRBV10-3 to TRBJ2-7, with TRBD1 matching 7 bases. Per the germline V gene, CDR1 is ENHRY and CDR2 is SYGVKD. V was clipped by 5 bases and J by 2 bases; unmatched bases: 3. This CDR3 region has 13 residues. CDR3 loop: CAISRQGTYEQYF. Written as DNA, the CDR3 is TGTGCCATCAGTCGACAGGGTACCTACGAGCAGTACTTC.

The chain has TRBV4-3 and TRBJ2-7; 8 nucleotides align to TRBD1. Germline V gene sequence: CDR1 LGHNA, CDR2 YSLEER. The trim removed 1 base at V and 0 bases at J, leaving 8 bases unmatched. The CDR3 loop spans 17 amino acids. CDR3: CASSQGYWTGPSYEQYF. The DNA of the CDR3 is TGCGCCAGCAGCCAAGGTTACTGGACAGGGCCCTCCTACGAGCAGTACTTC.

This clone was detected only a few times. The CDR3 bases are TGTGCCAGCAGTTACCCAACAAATCAGCCCCAGCATTTT. Protein sequence: CASSYPTNQPQHF. The V and J genes are TRBV6-6 and TRBJ1-5; D not certain. The CDR3 contains 13 residues. Germline assignment: CDR1 MNHNY and CDR2 SVGAGI (reference sequence). V shed 2 bases and J shed 4 bases, with 6 bases lying between them.

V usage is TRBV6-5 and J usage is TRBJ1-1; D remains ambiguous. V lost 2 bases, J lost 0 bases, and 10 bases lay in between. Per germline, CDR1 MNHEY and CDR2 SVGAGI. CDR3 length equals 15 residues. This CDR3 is CASSYKILMNTEAFF. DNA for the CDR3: TGTGCCAGCAGTTACAAAATTCTAATGAACACTGAAGCTTTCTTT.

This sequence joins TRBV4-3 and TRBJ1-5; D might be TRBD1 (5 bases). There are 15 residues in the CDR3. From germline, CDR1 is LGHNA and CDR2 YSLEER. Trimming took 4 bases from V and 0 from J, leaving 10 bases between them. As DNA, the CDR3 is TGCGCCAGCAGCCCCGGACACTTTAGCAATCAGCCCCAGCATTTT. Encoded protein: CASSPGHFSNQPQHF.

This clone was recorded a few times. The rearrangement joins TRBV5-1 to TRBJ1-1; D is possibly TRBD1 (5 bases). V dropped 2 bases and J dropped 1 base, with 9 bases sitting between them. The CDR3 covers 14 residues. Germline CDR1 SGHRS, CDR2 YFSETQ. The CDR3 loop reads CASSFMTANTEAFF. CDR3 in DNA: TGCGCCAGCAGCTTCATGACAGCGAACACTGAAGCTTTCTTT.

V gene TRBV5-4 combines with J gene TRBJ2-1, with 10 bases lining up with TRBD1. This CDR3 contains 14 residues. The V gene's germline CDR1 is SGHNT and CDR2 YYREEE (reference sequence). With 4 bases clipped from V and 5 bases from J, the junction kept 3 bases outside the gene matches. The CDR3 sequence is CASSLTGGNNEQFF. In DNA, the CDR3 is TGTGCCAGCAGCCTGACAGGGGGCAACAATGAGCAGTTCTTC.

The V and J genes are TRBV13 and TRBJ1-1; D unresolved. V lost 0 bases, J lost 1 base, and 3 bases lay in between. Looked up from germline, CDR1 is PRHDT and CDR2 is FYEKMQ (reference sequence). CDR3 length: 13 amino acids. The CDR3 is CASSLGANTEAFF. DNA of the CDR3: TGTGCCAGCAGCTTAGGAGCGAACACTGAAGCTTTCTTT.

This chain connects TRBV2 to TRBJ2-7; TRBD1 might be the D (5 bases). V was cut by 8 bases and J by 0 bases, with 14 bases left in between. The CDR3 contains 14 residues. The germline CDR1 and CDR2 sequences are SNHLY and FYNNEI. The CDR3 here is CASRTWVTSYEQYF. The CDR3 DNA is TGTGCCAGCCGGACATGGGTCACCTCCTACGAGCAGTACTTC.

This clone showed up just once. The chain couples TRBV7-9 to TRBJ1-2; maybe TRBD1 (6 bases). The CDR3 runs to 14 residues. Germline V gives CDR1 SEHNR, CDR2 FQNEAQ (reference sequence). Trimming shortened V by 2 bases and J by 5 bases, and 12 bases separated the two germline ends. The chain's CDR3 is CASSLLFTGYGYTF. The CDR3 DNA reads TGTGCCAGCAGCTTACTATTTACAGGGTATGGCTACACCTTC.

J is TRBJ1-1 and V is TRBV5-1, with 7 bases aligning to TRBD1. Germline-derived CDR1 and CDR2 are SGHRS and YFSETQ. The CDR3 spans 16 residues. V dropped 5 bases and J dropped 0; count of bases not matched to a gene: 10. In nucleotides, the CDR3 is TGCGCCAGCAGTTGGAGGCAAGGGGGCCTGAACACTGAAGCTTTCTTT. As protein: CASSWRQGGLNTEAFF.

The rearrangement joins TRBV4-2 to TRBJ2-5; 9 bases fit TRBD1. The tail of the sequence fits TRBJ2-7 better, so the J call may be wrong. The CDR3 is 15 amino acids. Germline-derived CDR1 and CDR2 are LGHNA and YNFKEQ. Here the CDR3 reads CASSQEQGAIYEQYF. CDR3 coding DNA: TGTGCCAGCAGCCAAGAACAGGGGGCGATCTACGAGCAGTACTTC.

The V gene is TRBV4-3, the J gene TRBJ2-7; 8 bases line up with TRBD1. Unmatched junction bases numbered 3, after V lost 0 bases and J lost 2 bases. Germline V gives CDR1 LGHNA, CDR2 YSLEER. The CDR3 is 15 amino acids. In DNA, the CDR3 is TGCGCCAGCAGCCAAGAACAGGGGGTTCCCTACGAGCAGTACTTC. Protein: CASSQEQGVPYEQYF.

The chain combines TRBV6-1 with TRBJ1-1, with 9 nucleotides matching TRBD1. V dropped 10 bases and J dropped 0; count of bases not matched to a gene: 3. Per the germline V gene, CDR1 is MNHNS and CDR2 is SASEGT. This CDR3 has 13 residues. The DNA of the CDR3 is TGTGCCACCGGACAGGGGATGAACACTGAAGCTTTCTTT. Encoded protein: CATGQGMNTEAFF.

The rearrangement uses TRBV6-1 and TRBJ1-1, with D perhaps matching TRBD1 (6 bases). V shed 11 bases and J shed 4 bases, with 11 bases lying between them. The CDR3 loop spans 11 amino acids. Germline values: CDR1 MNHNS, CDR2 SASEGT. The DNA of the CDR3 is TGTGCCGGGGGCCGGGGCACTGAAGCTTTCTTT. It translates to CAGGRGTEAFF.

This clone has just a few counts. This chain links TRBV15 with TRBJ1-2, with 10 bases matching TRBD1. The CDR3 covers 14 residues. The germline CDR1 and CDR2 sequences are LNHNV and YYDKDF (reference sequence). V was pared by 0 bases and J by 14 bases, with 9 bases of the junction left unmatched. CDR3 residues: CATSREWTGGGKTF. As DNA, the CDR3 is TGTGCCACCAGCAGAGAATGGACAGGGGGGGGCAAAACCTTC.

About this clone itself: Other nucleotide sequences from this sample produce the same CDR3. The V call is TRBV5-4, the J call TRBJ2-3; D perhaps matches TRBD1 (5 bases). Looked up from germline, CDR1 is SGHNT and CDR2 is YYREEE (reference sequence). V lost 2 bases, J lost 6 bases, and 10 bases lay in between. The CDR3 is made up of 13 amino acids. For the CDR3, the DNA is TGTGCCAGCAGCTTAAGGGGTACCGATACGCAGTATTTT. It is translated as CASSLRGTDTQYF.

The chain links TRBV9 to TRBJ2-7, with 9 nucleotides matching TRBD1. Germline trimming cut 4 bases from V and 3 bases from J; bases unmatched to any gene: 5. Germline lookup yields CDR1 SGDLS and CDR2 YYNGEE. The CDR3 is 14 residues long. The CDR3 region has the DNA TGTGCCAGCAGCCGACCGGGACAGGGCTACGAGCAGTACTTC. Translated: CASSRPGQGYEQYF. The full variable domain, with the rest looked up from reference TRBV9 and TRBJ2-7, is DSGVTQTPKHLITATGQRVTLRCSPRSGDLSVYWYQQSLDQGLQFLIQYYNGEERAKGNILERFSAQQFPDLHSELNLSSLELGDSALYFCASSRPGQGYEQYFGPGTRLTVT.

As DNA, the CDR3 is TGTGCCAGCAACAGAGACGGATCCTATGGCTACACCTTC. Amino acids: CASNRDGSYGYTF. This chain connects TRBV6-5 to TRBJ1-2; the D is unclear. CDR3 length: 13 residues. Trimming took off 7 bases at V and 4 bases at J, with 13 bases between the two ends. Germline assignment: CDR1 MNHEY and CDR2 SVGAGI.

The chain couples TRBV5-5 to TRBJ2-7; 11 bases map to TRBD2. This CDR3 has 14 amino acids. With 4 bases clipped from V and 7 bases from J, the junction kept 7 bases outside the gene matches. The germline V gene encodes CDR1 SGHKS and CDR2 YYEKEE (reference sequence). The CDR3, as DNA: TGTGCCAGCAGCCCGGGACTAGCGGTGGGGGAGCAGTACTTC. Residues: CASSPGLAVGEQYF.

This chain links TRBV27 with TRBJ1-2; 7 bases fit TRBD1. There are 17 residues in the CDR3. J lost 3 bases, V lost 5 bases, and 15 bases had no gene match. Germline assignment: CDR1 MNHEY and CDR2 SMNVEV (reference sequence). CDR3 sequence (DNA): TGTGCCAGCAGTCCAAGGACAGGCCGGTTTGTATACTATGGCTACACCTTC. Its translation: CASSPRTGRFVYYGYTF.